The table lists the clone carrying this T cell receptor beta chain with a few counts. As yet, its antigen is unknown. This entry is derived from a study of cytomegalovirus exposure and HLA in healthy donors. Study results and caveats: It was approximately 150 TCR beta chains that were listed as cytomegalovirus-associated.

Produced via immunoSEQ multiplex PCR; TCRdb's table is partial and in-frame only. Among 300,000 to 400,000 clones listed, around 86% were seen once. Sample: PBMCs. This sequence originates from a young woman in good health and CMV-seronegative.

CDR3 sequence (DNA): TGTGCCAGCAGCCCCCAGGCTTTCTATGGCTACACCTTC. Its protein is CASSPQAFYGYTF. The V gene is TRBV9, the J gene TRBJ1-2; D gene unclear. Between the trimmed V and J ends, which lost 4 bases and 4 bases, there was a span of 11 bases. CDR3 size: 13 residues. Germline V gene lookup returns CDR1 SGDLS and CDR2 YYNGEE.